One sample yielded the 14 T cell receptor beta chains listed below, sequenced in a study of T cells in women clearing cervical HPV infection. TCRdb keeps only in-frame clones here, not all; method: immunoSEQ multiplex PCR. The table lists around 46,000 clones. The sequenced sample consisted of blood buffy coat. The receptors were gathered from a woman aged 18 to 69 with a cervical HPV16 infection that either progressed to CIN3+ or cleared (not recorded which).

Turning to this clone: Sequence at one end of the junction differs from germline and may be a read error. The CDR3 DNA, read in part, is TGTGCTAGCAGCTTGGGACCGCCCAGGGGCGATACG. Protein sequence: CASSLGPPRGDT. The entire CDR3 sequence reads CASSLGPPRGDTQYF. V usage is TRBV7-7 and J usage is TRBJ2-3; D is possibly TRBD1 (6 bases). The CDR3 end falls 3 residues outside the read, so it is completed with the germline J gene. The germline CDR1 and CDR2 sequences are SSHAT and FNYEAQ (reference sequence). The CDR3 is 15 amino acids. The full variable domain, with the rest looked up from reference TRBV7-7 and TRBJ2-3, is GAGVSQSPRYKVTKRGQDVTLRCDPISSHATLYWYQQALGQGPEFLTYFNYEAQPDKSGLPSDRFSAERPEGSISTLTIQRTEQRDSAMYRCASSLGPPRGDTQYFGPGTRLTVL.

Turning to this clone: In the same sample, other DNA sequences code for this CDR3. The covered CDR3 bases are TGTGCCAGCAGTACCGGGACAGGCTATGGC. Its translation is CASSTGTGYG. The CDR3, in full, reads CASSTGTGYGYTF. The chain joins TRBV7-3 to TRBJ1-2; the match to TRBD1 covers 8 bases. Coverage ceases 3 residues before the CDR3 finishes, and the germline J gene fills in the end. The CDR3 sequence is 13 residues long. CDR1 and CDR2 (germline): SGHTA, FQGTGA. V dropped 6 bases and J dropped 4; count of bases not matched to a gene: 4.

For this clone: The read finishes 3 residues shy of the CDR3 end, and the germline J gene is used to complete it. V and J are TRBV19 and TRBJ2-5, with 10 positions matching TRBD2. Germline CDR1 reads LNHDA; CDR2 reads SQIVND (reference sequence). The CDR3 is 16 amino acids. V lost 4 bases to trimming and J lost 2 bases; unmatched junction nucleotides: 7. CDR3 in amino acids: CASSRGWTSGQETQYF. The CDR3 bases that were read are TGTGCCAGTAGTAGAGGATGGACTAGCGGTCAAGAGACC.

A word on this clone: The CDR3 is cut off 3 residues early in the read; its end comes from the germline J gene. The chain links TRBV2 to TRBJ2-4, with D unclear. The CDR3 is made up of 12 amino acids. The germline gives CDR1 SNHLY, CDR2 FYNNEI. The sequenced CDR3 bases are TGTGCCAGCAGTACAGACGGCTATGGT. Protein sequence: CASSTDGYG. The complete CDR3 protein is CASSTDGYGQYF.

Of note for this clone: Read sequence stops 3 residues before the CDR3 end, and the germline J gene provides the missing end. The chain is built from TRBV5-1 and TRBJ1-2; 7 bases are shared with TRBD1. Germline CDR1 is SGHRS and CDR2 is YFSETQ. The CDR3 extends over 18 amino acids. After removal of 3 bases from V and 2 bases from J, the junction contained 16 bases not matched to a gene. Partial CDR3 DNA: TGCGCCAGCAGCTCTAACCCCCTGACAGGGAGCTCAAACTATGGC. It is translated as CASSSNPLTGSSNYG. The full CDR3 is CASSSNPLTGSSNYGYTF. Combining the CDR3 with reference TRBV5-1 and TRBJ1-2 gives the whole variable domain KAGVTQTPRYLIKTRGQQVTLSCSPISGHRSVSWYQQTPGQGLQFLFEYFSETQRNKGNFPGRFSGRQFSNSRSEMNVSTLELGDSALYLCASSSNPLTGSSNYGYTFGSGTRLTVV.

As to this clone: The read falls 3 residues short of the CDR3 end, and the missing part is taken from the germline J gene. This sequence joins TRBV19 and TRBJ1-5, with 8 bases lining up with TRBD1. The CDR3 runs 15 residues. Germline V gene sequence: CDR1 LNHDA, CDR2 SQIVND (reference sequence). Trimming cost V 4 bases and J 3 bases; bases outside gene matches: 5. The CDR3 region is CASSTGTGLNQPQHF. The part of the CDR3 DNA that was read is TGTGCCAGTAGTACCGGGACAGGCCTCAATCAGCCC.

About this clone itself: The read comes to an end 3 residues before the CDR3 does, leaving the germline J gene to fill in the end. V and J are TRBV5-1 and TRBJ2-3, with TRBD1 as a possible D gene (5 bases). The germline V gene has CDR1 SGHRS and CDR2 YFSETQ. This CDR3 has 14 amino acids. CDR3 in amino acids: CASSLGGGRETQYF. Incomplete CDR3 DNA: TGCGCCAGCAGCTTGGGGGGCGGAAGAGAGACG.

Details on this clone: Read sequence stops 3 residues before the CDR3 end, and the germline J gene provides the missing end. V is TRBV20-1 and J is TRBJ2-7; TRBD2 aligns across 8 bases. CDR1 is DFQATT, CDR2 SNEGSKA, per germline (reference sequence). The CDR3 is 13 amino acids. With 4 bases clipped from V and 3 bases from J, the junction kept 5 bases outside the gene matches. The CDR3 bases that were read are TGCAGTGCTATCGGGAGGGCGGGCTACGAG. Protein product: CSAIGRAGYE. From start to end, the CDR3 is CSAIGRAGYEQYF.

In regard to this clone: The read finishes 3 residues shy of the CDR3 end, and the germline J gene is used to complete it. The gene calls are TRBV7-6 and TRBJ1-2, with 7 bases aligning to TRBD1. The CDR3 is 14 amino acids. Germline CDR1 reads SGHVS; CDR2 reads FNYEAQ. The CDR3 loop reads CASSSIQGPYDYTF. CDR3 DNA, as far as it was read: TGTGCCAGCAGCTCTATACAGGGGCCGTACGAC.

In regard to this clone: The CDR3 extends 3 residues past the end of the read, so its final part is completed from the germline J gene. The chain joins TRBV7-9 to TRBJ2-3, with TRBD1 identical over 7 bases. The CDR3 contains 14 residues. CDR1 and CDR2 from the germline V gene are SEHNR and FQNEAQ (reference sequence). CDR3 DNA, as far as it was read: TGTGCCAGCAGCTCCGGGACAGATGTCGAGACG. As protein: CASSSGTDVET. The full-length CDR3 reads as CASSSGTDVETQYF.

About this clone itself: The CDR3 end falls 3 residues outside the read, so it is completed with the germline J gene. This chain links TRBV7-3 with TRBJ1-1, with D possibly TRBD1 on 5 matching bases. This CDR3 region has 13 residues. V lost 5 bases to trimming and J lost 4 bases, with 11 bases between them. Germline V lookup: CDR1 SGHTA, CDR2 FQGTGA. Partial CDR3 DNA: TGTGCCAGCAGCGACGGACAAGGCACTGAA. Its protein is CASSDGQGTE. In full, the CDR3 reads CASSDGQGTEAFF. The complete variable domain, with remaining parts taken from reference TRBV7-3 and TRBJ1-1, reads GAGVSQTPSNKVTEKGKYVELRCDPISGHTALYWYRQSLGQGPEFLIYFQGTGAADDSGLPNDRFFAVRPEGSVSTLKIQRTERGDSAVYLCASSDGQGTEAFFGQGTRLTVV.

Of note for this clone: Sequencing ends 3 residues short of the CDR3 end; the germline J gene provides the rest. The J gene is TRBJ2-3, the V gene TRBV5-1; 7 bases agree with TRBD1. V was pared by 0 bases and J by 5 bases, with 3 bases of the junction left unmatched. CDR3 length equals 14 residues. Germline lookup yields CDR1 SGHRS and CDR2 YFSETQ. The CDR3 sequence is CASSLDRGGDTQYF. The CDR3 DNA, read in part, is TGCGCCAGCAGCTTGGACAGGGGTGGAGATACG.

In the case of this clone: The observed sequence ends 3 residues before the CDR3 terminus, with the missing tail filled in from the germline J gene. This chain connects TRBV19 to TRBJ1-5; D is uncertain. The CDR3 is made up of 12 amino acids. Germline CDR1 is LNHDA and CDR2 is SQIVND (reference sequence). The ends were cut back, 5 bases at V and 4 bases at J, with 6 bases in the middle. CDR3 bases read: TGTGCCAGTAGTTTGGCTAATCAGCCC. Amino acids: CASSLANQP. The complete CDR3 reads CASSLANQPQHF.

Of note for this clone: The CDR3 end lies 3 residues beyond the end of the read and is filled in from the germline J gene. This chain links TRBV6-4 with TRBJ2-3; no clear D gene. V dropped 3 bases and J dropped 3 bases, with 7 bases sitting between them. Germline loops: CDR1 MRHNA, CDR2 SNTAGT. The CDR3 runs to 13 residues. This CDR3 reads CASSERLTDTQYF. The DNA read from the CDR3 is TGTGCCAGCAGTGAGCGGCTAACAGATACG.